The present entry profiles one T cell receptor beta chain with its context. Clinical histories supplied by participants themselves formed the basis of cohort assignment. Germline V gives CDR1 SGHTA, CDR2 FQGNSA. This CDR3 is built from 15 residues. J gave up 8 bases and V 5 bases, and 11 bases lay outside the gene matches. Assay used: immunoSEQ multiplex PCR; TCRdb lists only in-frame clones, some missing. The sample carries more than 300,000 clones, roughly 90% recorded once. The record originates from a study of blood T cell repertoires in COVID-19. The V call is TRBV7-2, the J call TRBJ1-2, with 10 bases that match TRBD1. This receptor was obtained from a woman aged 25-40 years who had recovered from COVID-19. The sequencing input was PBMCs or T cells enriched from blood (not recorded which). CDR3 in amino acids: CASSPRTGGPDGYTF. The CDR3, as DNA: TGTGCCAGCAGCCCTCGGACAGGGGGACCTGACGGCTACACCTTC.